The following is a T cell receptor beta chain sequence with its context. Sequenced by immunoSEQ multiplex PCR; TCRdb stores in-frame clones only, minus some. Seen here are about 330,000 clones, about 87% observed once, and the top ten hold over 4%. Everyone who took part was roughly 18 to 89 years old, and they came from roughly 25 US areas. Cohort allocation depended upon clinical history that participants reported. What the recovered Cohort 3 donors had was two negative PCRs, clearance, or symptom resolution. This entry belongs to a study of blood T cell repertoires in COVID-19. V was clipped by 5 bases and J by 0 bases; unmatched bases: 7. Per the germline V gene, CDR1 is MNHEY and CDR2 is SMNVEV (reference sequence). The CDR3 has 16 residues.

The clonotype comes from a woman aged 25 to 39 who had recovered from COVID-19. The chain carries TRBV27 and TRBJ2-3, with 8 bases aligning to TRBD2. Sequenced sample: PBMCs or T cells enriched from blood (not recorded which). CDR3 in amino acids: CASSQSGGTSTDTQYF. CDR3 in DNA: TGTGCCAGCAGTCAGAGCGGGGGCACTAGCACAGATACGCAGTATTTT.